The 25 T cell receptor beta chains presented below share a single source sample, sequenced in a study of HIV-infected patients and healthy controls. cDNA was made from 500 ng RNA using alpha and beta constant primers. Using multiplexing indices, alpha and beta chain libraries were generated apart by chain-specific third strand synthesis. TCRdb independently ran MiXCR on the 5' RACE reads; one entry per CDR3 protein. The profile covers 6,000 to 8,000 distinct CDR3 sequences, with approximately 10% appearing a single time and 20% to 30% taken by the ten largest. All unsorted peripheral T cells were captured because whole blood was used without fractionation. The sequencing here drew on blood, taken before antiretroviral therapy. These receptors all come from an adult with HIV infection.

This clonotype is labeled as medium-sized. The chain uses TRBV7-2 and TRBJ2-1, with 10 bases lining up with TRBD2. Trimming cost V 5 bases and J 6 bases; bases outside gene matches: 4. This CDR3 is 14 amino acids long. The V gene's germline CDR1 is SGHTA and CDR2 FQGNSA. In DNA form, the CDR3 reads TGTGCCAGCAGCCCCCGGACTAGCGGCAATGAGCAGTTCTTC. Translating it yields CASSPRTSGNEQFF.

This clonotype was seen ten or more times. The J gene is TRBJ2-2, the V gene TRBV29-1; the D gene is possibly TRBD2 (5 bases). The ends were cut back, 4 bases at V and 6 bases at J, with 6 bases in the middle. The CDR3 has 11 residues. Germline CDR1 is SQVTM and CDR2 is ANQGSEA. CDR3 coding DNA: TGCAGCGTTGTCGGGGCCGGGGAGCTGTTTTTT. Its protein product is CSVVGAGELFF.

This clonotype came up a few times. The genes are TRBV28 and TRBJ2-3; 11 nucleotides align to TRBD2. The CDR3 is made up of 17 amino acids. Germline V gene lookup returns CDR1 MDHEN and CDR2 SYDVKM. The J segment lost 0 bases and the V segment lost 7 bases, leaving 9 bases of the junction unmatched. The chain's CDR3 is CASIAGGFLPSTDTQYF. The DNA for the CDR3 is TGTGCCAGCATAGCGGGAGGGTTCCTCCCTAGCACAGATACGCAGTATTTT.

This clonotype was counted a few times. This chain's CDR3 is CASSSTGGNGYTF. The CDR3 DNA is TGTGCCAGCAGTTCTACAGGGGGGAATGGCTACACCTTC. The chain couples TRBV6-5 to TRBJ1-2, with TRBD1 matching over 8 bases. This CDR3 has 13 residues. The J segment lost 6 bases and the V segment lost 4 bases, leaving 4 bases of the junction unmatched. CDR1 MNHEY and CDR2 SVGAGI come from the germline V gene.

In its sample, this clonotype is medium-sized. This sequence joins TRBV6-1 and TRBJ2-1; 10 bases line up with TRBD2. Per the germline V gene, CDR1 is MNHNS and CDR2 is SASEGT. The CDR3 spans 15 residues. Trimming took 4 bases from V and 7 from J; bases not matched to a gene: 7. The DNA for the CDR3 is TGTGCCAGCAGTGCCCTAGCGGGAGCATGGAATGAGCAGTTCTTC. This encodes CASSALAGAWNEQFF.

Judged by abundance, this clonotype is hyperexpanded. This chain connects TRBV7-2 to TRBJ2-1; the D gene could be TRBD1 or TRBD2 (5 bases each). This CDR3 is 15 amino acids long. V was pared by 5 bases and J by 2 bases, with 13 bases between. CDR1 SGHTA and CDR2 FQGNSA come from the germline V gene. The CDR3 is CASSPDGAPYNEQFF. The CDR3 DNA is TGTGCCAGCAGCCCGGACGGGGCTCCCTACAATGAGCAGTTCTTC.

This clonotype was seen a handful of times. The V and J genes are TRBV3-1 and TRBJ2-6; D remains ambiguous. The V gene lost 4 bases and the J gene lost 0 bases, with 7 bases spanning the gap. Germline CDR1 LGHDT, CDR2 YNNKEL (reference sequence). The CDR3 has 15 residues. This CDR3 reads CASSLRDSGANVLTF. The CDR3 coding sequence is TGTGCCAGCAGCCTGCGTGACTCTGGGGCCAACGTCCTGACTTTC.

The chain uses TRBV19 and TRBJ2-5, with no clear D. The V gene's germline CDR1 is LNHDA and CDR2 SQIVND (reference sequence). Trimming took off 0 bases at V and 5 bases at J, with 13 bases between the two ends. The CDR3 length is 15 residues. CDR3 DNA sequence: TGTGCCAGTAGTATAGATCGGCCGGGCGGCGAGACCCAGTACTTC. It encodes CASSIDRPGGETQYF.

The chain combines TRBV6-1 with TRBJ2-3, with D possibly matching TRBD1 (5 bases). Trimming cost V 3 bases and J 3 bases, with 13 bases left between them. Germline values: CDR1 MNHNS, CDR2 SASEGT. This CDR3 contains 15 residues. The CDR3 DNA reads as TGTGCCAGCAGTGACGGACACAGTTCAACAGATACGCAGTATTTT. Translated, it gives CASSDGHSSTDTQYF.

V and J are TRBV28 and TRBJ1-5; 7 nucleotides line up with TRBD1. The germline V gene encodes CDR1 MDHEN and CDR2 SYDVKM. The CDR3 length is 14 residues. V shed 4 bases and J 3 bases; nucleotides not matched to a gene: 3. CDR3 residues: CASSSGQLNQPQHF. The CDR3 coding sequence is TGTGCCAGCAGTTCGGGACAGCTCAATCAGCCCCAGCATTTT.

This clonotype is labeled as medium-sized (0.01 to 0.1%). The chain combines TRBV2 with TRBJ1-5; no firm D call. Germline values: CDR1 SNHLY, CDR2 FYNNEI. The CDR3 covers 14 residues. The V gene lost 0 bases and the J gene lost 1 base, with 4 bases spanning the gap. CDR3 nucleotides: TGTGCCAGCAGTGAAGCCCCCAGCAATCAGCCCCAGCATTTT. Protein product: CASSEAPSNQPQHF.

This clonotype was observed many times. This chain connects TRBV2 to TRBJ1-1; 8 bases align to TRBD1. Trimming took 6 bases from V and 1 from J; bases not matched to a gene: 1. Germline V CDR1 and CDR2: SNHLY, FYNNEI. CDR3 size: 13 residues. The CDR3 nucleotides are TGTGCCAGCAGGGACAGGGCGAACACTGAAGCTTTCTTT. Translation gives CASRDRANTEAFF.

This clonotype was counted a few times. J is TRBJ2-1 and V is TRBV18; the match to TRBD1 covers 7 bases. The CDR3 contains 11 residues. The germline CDR1 and CDR2 sequences are KGHSH and LQKENI. Losses at the gene ends were 6 bases for V and 7 bases for J; bases not matched to a gene: 0. In DNA form, the CDR3 reads TGTGCCAGCTCGGACAGGAATGAGCAGTTCTTC. Its protein product is CASSDRNEQFF. Drawing the rest from reference TRBV18 and TRBJ2-1, the complete variable domain is NAGVMQNPRHLVRRRGQEARLRCSPMKGHSHVYWYRQLPEEGLKFMVYLQKENIIDESGMPKERFSAEFPKEGPSILRIQQVVRGDSAAYFCASSDRNEQFFGPGTRLTVL.

This chain joins TRBV4-2 and TRBJ2-3; 11 nucleotides line up with TRBD2. The germline V gene has CDR1 LGHNA and CDR2 YNFKEQ. V lost 3 bases, J lost 2 bases, and 4 bases stayed unmatched. This CDR3 is 16 amino acids long. In nucleotides, the CDR3 is TGTGCCAGCAGCCAGGAGGGACTAGCGGACACAGATACGCAGTATTTT. This sequence encodes CASSQEGLADTDTQYF.

V is TRBV7-2 and J is TRBJ2-7; tentatively, D is TRBD2 (6 bases). Per germline, CDR1 SGHTA and CDR2 FQGNSA. The CDR3 is 12 amino acids. V was shortened by 5 bases and J by 6 bases, with 11 bases between the two germline ends. The CDR3 protein is CASSEAGAEQYF. The CDR3 DNA is TGTGCCAGCAGCGAAGCGGGTGCCGAGCAGTACTTC.

This clonotype was seen at least ten times. The gene calls are TRBV19 and TRBJ1-5; TRBD1 agrees at 12 bases. Germline lookup yields CDR1 LNHDA and CDR2 SQIVND (reference sequence). V lost 10 bases and J lost 1; bases outside the gene matches: 20. The CDR3 covers 20 residues. CDR3 protein: CATGTRPGQGAQRSNQPQHF. For the CDR3, the DNA is TGTGCCACCGGCACGCGACCGGGACAGGGGGCGCAGAGAAGCAATCAGCCCCAGCATTTT.

The table lists this clonotype with many counts. The rearrangement uses TRBV5-4 and TRBJ1-1; 8 bases align to TRBD1. The V and J ends lost 4 bases and 5 bases, in that order; junction bases with no gene match: 7. The germline CDR1 and CDR2 sequences are SGHNT and YYREEE (reference sequence). There are 14 residues in the CDR3. CDR3 loop: CASSPGQGRTEAFF. As DNA, the CDR3 is TGTGCCAGCAGCCCCGGACAGGGACGGACTGAAGCTTTCTTT.

By its share, this clonotype is medium-sized. This chain links TRBV7-9 with TRBJ1-2; 10 bases line up with TRBD1. The CDR3 runs to 14 residues. The junction had 1 base not matched to a gene; V was cut back by 4 bases and J by 2 bases. Per germline, CDR1 SEHNR and CDR2 FQNEAQ (reference sequence). This CDR3 reads CASSWGQGNYGYTF. The CDR3 DNA is TGTGCCAGCAGCTGGGGACAGGGGAACTATGGCTACACCTTC.

Judged by abundance, this clonotype is medium-sized. The chain links TRBV12-3 or TRBV12-4 to TRBJ1-1; D unresolved. The CDR3 is 13 amino acids. Between the trimmed V and J ends, which lost 4 bases and 4 bases, there was a span of 10 bases. For the CDR3, the DNA is TGTGCCAGCAGTTCCGGGCCAAGCACTGAAGCTTTCTTT. This sequence encodes CASSSGPSTEAFF.

The V gene is TRBV28, the J gene TRBJ1-2; D possibly corresponds to TRBD1 (5 bases). Germline CDR1 MDHEN, CDR2 SYDVKM. Deletions cut 9 bases from V and 1 base from J, with 15 bases between. CDR3 size: 14 residues. The CDR3 DNA sequence: TGTGCCAGTATCCCGCCAGGGTTTAACTATGGCTACACCTTC. The encoded protein is CASIPPGFNYGYTF.

The chain combines TRBV3-1 with TRBJ2-1; 7 bases agree with TRBD2. CDR3 length: 15 residues. The V segment lost 1 base and the J segment 8 bases; nucleotides outside the gene matches: 8. The germline V gene encodes CDR1 LGHDT and CDR2 YNNKEL (reference sequence). CDR3 amino acids: CASSQVGGRGDEQFF. The CDR3 DNA is TGTGCCAGCAGCCAAGTGGGAGGGAGAGGAGATGAGCAGTTCTTC.

This clonotype showed up just a few times. The chain carries TRBV6-6 and TRBJ1-1; D unclear. Germline CDR1 and CDR2: MNHNY and SVGAGI (reference sequence). The germline V and J ends were trimmed by 2 bases and 1 base, with 17 bases remaining between them. The CDR3 totals 17 residues. In nucleotides, the CDR3 is TGTGCCAGCAGTTACAACGATAAATTACCAGGGAACACTGAAGCTTTCTTT. Its translation: CASSYNDKLPGNTEAFF.

This clonotype was counted many times. V usage is TRBV6-5 and J usage is TRBJ2-7, with unresolved D. V shed 2 bases and J shed 5 bases, with 16 bases lying between them. CDR1 is MNHEY, CDR2 SVGAGI, per germline. The CDR3 covers 15 residues. CDR3 in amino acids: CASSYRWGLNHEQYF. As DNA, the CDR3 is TGTGCCAGCAGTTACCGCTGGGGATTGAACCACGAGCAGTACTTC.

This clonotype has at least ten counts. V usage is TRBV19 and J usage is TRBJ1-2, with TRBD1 as a possible D gene (6 bases). CDR3 size: 14 residues. Germline CDR1 reads LNHDA; CDR2 reads SQIVND (reference sequence). The germline V and J ends were trimmed by 3 bases and 4 bases, with 12 bases remaining between them. For the CDR3, the DNA is TGTGCCAGTAGTATGTGGGGGCATGGCTATGGCTACACCTTC. Translating it yields CASSMWGHGYGYTF.

This clonotype is classed as medium-sized. The chain is built from TRBV19 and TRBJ2-7; 7 positions match TRBD2. Germline loops: CDR1 LNHDA, CDR2 SQIVND (reference sequence). The CDR3 contains 16 residues. V was pared by 5 bases and J by 4 bases, with 14 bases of the junction left unmatched. CDR3 protein: CASSSLREESRYEQYF. The CDR3, as DNA: TGTGCCAGTAGTTCCCTCCGGGAGGAATCACGTTACGAGCAGTACTTC.